The T cell receptor (beta chain) described here comes from a study of blood T cell repertoires in COVID-19. Study information: Samples of COVID-19 (acute and convalescent) were obtained from the United States, Italy and Spain.

This CDR3 region has 16 residues. The trim removed 4 bases at V and 10 bases at J, leaving 16 bases unmatched. Participants spanned ages about 18 to 90 years and resided in roughly 22 US areas. Grouping used clinical history reported by participants in a survey and questionnaire. All exposed participants met a person with COVID-19 within 2 weeks before entering the study. TCRdb's table, derived via immunoSEQ multiplex PCR, lists solely in-frame clones and lacks some. The sample holds 250,000 or so clones, 91% seen once. The sample consisted of PBMCs or T cells enriched from blood (not recorded which). This chain uses TRBV23-1 with TRBJ2-1; 7 nucleotides agree with TRBD1. TRBV23-1 carries the ORF label, with uncertain function. The sequence was obtained from a man in his forties or fifties who had been exposed to COVID-19. This chain's CDR3 is CASSRNEQGRYREQFF. In DNA, the CDR3 is TGCGCCAGCAGTCGAAACGAACAGGGGCGGTACAGGGAGCAGTTCTTC.